The T cell receptor (beta chain) described here comes from a study of breast tumors, draining lymph nodes, adjacent tissues. Whole-study findings and limits: Tumor repertoires ranked between lymph nodes and nontumor tissue in diversity, with V and J gene preferences. Tumor and nontumor repertoires were significantly more similar in luminal-like than in basal-like breast cancer. That most tumor T cells come from lymph nodes remained unproven. Most tumor T cells seemingly derive from lymph node, then expand in tumor.

In TCRdb, the multiplex PCR reads were re-called with MiXCR into one record per CDR3 protein. The sample contains some 130,000 distinct CDR3 sequences, about a fifth of which appear only once. Breast cancer patients provided tissue from their axillary draining lymph nodes. At least ten counts were recorded for this clonotype. Antigen unknown. Trimming removed 0 bases at V and 0 bases at J, with 8 bases between. CDR3 length equals 14 residues. From germline, CDR1 is DFQATT and CDR2 SNEGSKA (reference sequence). The sequence derives from a female donor with breast cancer. Some clones in this sample may be carry-over from other donors' samples. The chain carries TRBV20-1 and TRBJ2-5; D unresolved. The material sequenced was axillary lymph node tissue. The chain's CDR3 is CSARDVTYQETQYF. The CDR3 DNA sequence: TGCAGTGCTAGAGATGTAACGTACCAAGAGACCCAGTACTTC.